This T cell receptor beta chain was sequenced during a study of blood T cell repertoires in COVID-19 (TCRdb year 2020). Concerning the study at large: Collaborator samples came from the United States, Italy and Spain and covered acute and convalescent phases of COVID-19. The prospective study material was composed of cDNA or gDNA derived from T cells, B-cell-depleted T cells, or PBMCs. Where available, HLA class I and class II types were taken from metadata supplied by the sample provider and were not determined by assay-based typing. Sample metadata almost always included a de-identified subject ID, COVID-19 status, age in years and sex. The repertoires were released in a freely available public database meant as a resource for research on the immune response to SARS-CoV-2. The dataset comprised deeply sampled blood TCRbeta repertoires from subjects exposed to, actively infected with, or recovered from COVID-19. Samples were obtained from the ongoing ImmuneRACE study (first 160 participants) and from over a thousand subjects provided by 6 global collaborators. General conclusions and limits of the study: The quantity of clinical and demographic metadata differed by source and by participant and was supplied without curation.

Concerning this clone: The clone's antigen remains unknown. No base quality information exists; no much larger clone differs at one position.

A second Seattle source provided samples from volunteer blood donors who had recovered from COVID-19. Collaborating institutions collected whole blood in K2EDTA tubes following their own protocols. For TCRbeta analysis, collaborators shipped samples in one of three forms: frozen whole blood, isolated PBMCs, or DNA extracted from either of those sample types. From a lookup of the germline V gene (reference sequence), CDR1 and CDR2 are LGHDT and YNNKEL. V gives up 1 base and J gives up 3 bases, and the segment between their germline ends measures 10 bases. The CDR3 spans 15 residues, from the cysteine through the phenylalanine. The read is trimmed to its CDR3 DNA, 45 bases read in frame from base 1. TCRbeta CDR3 regions were amplified from genomic DNA by means of the immunoSEQ Assay, a bias-controlled multiplex PCR. In the source study's methods: Within the assay, amplification of reference gene primers was used to estimate how many nucleated cells each sample contained. To quantify the absolute abundance of each unique TCRbeta CDR3 rearrangement, sequence reads were collapsed and filtered. For each sample, productive Simpson clonality was calculated as the square root of Simpson's diversity index over productive rearrangements. Imported from immuneACCESS, the table was reduced by TCRdb to in-frame sequences with V and J called. These copies leave out some clones; in studies compared against another copy, an unresolved V gene accounts for under half, and the cause of the remainder is not known. Clone size and the V and J calls come from that table; the DNA yielded D and trimming. The sample contains some 200,000 clones, more than 65% of them found a single time. Together, the top ten hold around 3.1% of the sample.

This receptor chain uses TRBV3-1 (or the pseudogene TRBV3-2) and TRBJ2-1, with an unclear D gene assignment. This TCR was sampled from a woman in her twenties or thirties who had recovered from COVID-19. Sequencing input: peripheral blood. The CDR3 region: CASSQVGGVYNEQFF. The DNA sequence is TGTGCCAGCAGCCAAGTCGGCGGAGTCTACAATGAGCAGTTCTTC.